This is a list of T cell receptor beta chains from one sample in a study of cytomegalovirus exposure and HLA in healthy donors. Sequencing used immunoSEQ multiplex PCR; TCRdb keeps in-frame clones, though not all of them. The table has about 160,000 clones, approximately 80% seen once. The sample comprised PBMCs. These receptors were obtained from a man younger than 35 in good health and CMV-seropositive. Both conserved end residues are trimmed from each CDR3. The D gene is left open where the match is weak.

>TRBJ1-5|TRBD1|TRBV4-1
ASSQDFGTGGQPQH
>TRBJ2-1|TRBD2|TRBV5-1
ASSLGSGGLSSYNEQF
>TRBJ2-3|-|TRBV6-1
ASSVRGQGTDTQY
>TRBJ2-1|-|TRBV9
ASSVEGRSGAREQF
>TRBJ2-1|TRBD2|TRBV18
ASSPILAGGHNEQF
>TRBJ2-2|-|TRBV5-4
ASSLAHRAGTGELF
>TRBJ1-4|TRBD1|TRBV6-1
ASTEAGQGATMKPRLF
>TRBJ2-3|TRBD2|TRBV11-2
ASSLASGGHTQY
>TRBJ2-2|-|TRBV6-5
ASSRGQRRGELF
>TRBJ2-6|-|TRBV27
ASSHIPSGANVLT
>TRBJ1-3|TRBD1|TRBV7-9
ASSPQGFAGNTIY
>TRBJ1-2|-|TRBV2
ASREDGANYGYT
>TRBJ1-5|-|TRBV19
ASSIRGNQPQH
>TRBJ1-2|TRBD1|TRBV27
ASSSRQGVNYGYT
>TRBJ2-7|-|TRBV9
ASSAQKQGVSYEQY
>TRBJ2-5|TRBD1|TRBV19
ASSYNDRGPQETQY
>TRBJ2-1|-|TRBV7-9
ASSLTRAGNNEQF
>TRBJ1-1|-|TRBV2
ASSARGSNTEAF
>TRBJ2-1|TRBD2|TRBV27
ASRTPGLAASNEQF
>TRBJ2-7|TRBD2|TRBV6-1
ASSVGTSRTYEQY
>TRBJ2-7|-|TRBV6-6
ASRFRGIYEQY
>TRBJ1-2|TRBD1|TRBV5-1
ASSVGTGQGYGYT
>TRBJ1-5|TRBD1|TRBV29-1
SAWTGGNQPQH
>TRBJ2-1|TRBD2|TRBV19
ASSSGLADSYNEQF
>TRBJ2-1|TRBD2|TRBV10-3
AISPLWGTSGEYNEQF
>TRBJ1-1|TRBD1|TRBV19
ASSIPAIQPGQGVEAF
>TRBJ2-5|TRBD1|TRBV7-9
ASSAFSGTESTQY
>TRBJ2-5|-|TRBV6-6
ASSYPTSIQTQY
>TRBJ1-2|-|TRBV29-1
SVEPVGGYYGYT
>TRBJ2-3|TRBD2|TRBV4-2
ASSQDRAGGYTDTQY
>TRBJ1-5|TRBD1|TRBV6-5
ASSPNRGRGPQH
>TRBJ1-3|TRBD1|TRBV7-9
ASSRDREIANTIY
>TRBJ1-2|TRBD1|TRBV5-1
ASSLRAGTGDFNYGYT
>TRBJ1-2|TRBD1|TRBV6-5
ASSRAGGIGYT
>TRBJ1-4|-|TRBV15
ATSRETRLTNEKLF
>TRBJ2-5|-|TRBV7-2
ASSLEAPRGGETQY
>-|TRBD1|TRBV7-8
ASSPTQGIGYEQY
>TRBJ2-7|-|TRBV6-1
ASRGRGPGDHEQY
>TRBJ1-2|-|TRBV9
ASSPNPQGDGYT
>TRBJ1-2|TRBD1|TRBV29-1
SVELGSGGNGYT
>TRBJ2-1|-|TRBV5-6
ASSFDWSSHNEQF
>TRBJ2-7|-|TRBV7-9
ASSLGIGAHEQY
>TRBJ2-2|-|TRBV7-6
AGQGNTGELF
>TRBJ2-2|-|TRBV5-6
ASRLWLWEPNTGELF
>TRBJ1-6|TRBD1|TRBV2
ASSTGQGGNSPLH
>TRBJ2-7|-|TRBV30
AWDRSYEQY
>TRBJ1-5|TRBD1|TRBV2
ASSKGRGQGGQPQH
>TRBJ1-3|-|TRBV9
ASSAQGWVDTIY
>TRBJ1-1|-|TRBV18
ASSPGTGNTEAF
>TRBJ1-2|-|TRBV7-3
ASSPFGEGYGYT
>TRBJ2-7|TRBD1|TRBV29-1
SVVTGGSYEQY
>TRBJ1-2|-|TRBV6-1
ASSEAWSEANYGYT
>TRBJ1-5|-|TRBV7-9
ASSLARDQPQH
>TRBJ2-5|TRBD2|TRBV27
ASSLGLAGQETQY
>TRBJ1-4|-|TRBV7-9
ASSPLGGIGKLF
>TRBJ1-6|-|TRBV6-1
ASSEVFGASNSPLH
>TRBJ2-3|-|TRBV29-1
SVEGSVLDTQY
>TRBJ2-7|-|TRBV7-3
ASSFEGAGEQY
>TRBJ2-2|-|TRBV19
ASSILGITSTAGELF